Sequencing of this T cell receptor beta chain was carried out in a study of T-cell reconstitution after alpha-beta-depleted transplantation in children. V lost 6 bases and J lost 4, with 16 bases in between. Germline loops: CDR1 DFQATT, CDR2 SNEGSKA (reference sequence). The CDR3 is 14 amino acids. Unique molecular identifiers were incorporated when the TCRbeta library was constructed. TCRdb used MiXCR to reprocess the PCR reads, holding one entry per CDR3 protein. The sample carries fewer than 500,000 distinct CDR3 sequences, roughly 43% recorded once. To note about this clonotype: Its antigen is undetermined.

Overall study results and limits: The main origin of T-cell counts and diversity one year after transplant was newly produced T cells. In some patients, recipient T cells and intrathymic progenitors surviving conditioning explained high day-60 diversity. Reportedly, roughly two months post-transplant, alpha-beta T cells arose from several hundred expanded graft clones.

This receptor was identified in a girl under 10 years old with aplastic anemia, due to receive a stem cell transplant. Sequenced material: PBMCs, taken before TCRalphabeta/CD19-depleted stem cell transplant. This chain uses TRBV20-1 with TRBJ2-1, with D maybe TRBD2 (6 bases). The CDR3 reads CSATVGGGYNEQFF. As DNA, the CDR3 is TGCAGTGCAACGGTGGGAGGAGGGTACAATGAGCAGTTCTTC.